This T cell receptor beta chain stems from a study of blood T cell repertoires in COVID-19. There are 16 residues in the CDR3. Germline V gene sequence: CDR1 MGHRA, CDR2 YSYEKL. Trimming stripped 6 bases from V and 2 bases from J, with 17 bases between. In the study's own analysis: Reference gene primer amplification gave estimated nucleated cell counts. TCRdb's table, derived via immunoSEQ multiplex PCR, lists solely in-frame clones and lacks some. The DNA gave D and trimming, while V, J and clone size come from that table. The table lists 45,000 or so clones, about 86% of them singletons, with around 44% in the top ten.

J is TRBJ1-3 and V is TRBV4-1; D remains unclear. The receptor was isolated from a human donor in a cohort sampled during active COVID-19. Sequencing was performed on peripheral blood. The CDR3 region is CASRPREWPAGNTIYF. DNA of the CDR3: TGCGCCAGCAGACCCCGGGAGTGGCCCGCTGGAAACACCATATATTTT.